These 3 T cell receptor beta chains came from one sample sequenced in a study of blood T cell dynamics during melanoma immunotherapy. Time point meaning: pre-treatment baseline. Method: immunoSEQ multiplex PCR; TCRdb's copy keeps in-frame clones and lacks some. This table holds almost 25,000 clones, approximately 90% found once. The input for sequencing was blood, taken from a patient treated with checkpoint blockade. Source of these receptors: a human donor with melanoma.

The CDR3 spells CASSVKDRGRGSGANVLTF. The CDR3 region has the DNA TGTGCCAGCAGCGTAAAGGACAGGGGTAGGGGCTCTGGGGCCAACGTCCTGACTTTC. The chain joins TRBV9 to TRBJ2-6; 9 bases align to TRBD1. CDR3 length: 19 amino acids. CDR1 is SGDLS, CDR2 YYNGEE, per germline. The ends lost 1 base at V and 0 bases at J; junction bases unmatched: 8.

V is TRBV27 and J is TRBJ2-2; D is uncertain. Germline loops: CDR1 MNHEY, CDR2 SMNVEV (reference sequence). The CDR3 has 13 amino acids. V lost 8 bases to trimming and J lost 7 bases, with 14 bases between them. CDR3 amino acids: CASVRSQGGELFF. CDR3 bases: TGTGCCAGCGTCCGGAGCCAAGGCGGGGAGCTGTTTTTT.

V usage is TRBV9 and J usage is TRBJ2-3; no clear D gene. This CDR3 comprises 14 residues. Germline CDR1 SGDLS, CDR2 YYNGEE. V was cut by 3 bases and J by 3 bases, with 11 bases left in between. CDR3 DNA sequence: TGTGCCAGCAGCGAGGAAGGACGGACAGATACGCAGTATTTT. Translation gives CASSEEGRTDTQYF.